Listed here are 30 T cell receptor beta chains from one sample, sequenced in a study of shared clonotypes between healthy human individuals. Data came from immunoSEQ multiplex PCR; TCRdb stores just in-frame clones and leaves some out. The sample lists under 2,500,000 clones, 90% to 97% occurring once. Sequencing was carried out using naive CD4+ T cells sorted from blood. Subset meaning: CD45RA+ positively selected. The receptors here all came from a man between 18 and 35 years old in good health.

The rearrangement joins TRBV30 to TRBJ2-5; 10 bases agree with TRBD1. V was pared by 8 bases and J by 5 bases, with 8 bases of the junction left unmatched. The CDR3 consists of 13 residues. The germline V gene encodes CDR1 GTSNPN and CDR2 SVGIG (reference sequence). The CDR3 spells CATRDRGEETQYF. The CDR3 DNA sequence: TGTGCCACCCGGGACAGGGGTGAGGAGACCCAGTACTTC.

The V call is TRBV5-1, the J call TRBJ2-2; a possible D gene is TRBD2 (6 bases). The germline V and J ends were trimmed by 2 bases and 0 bases, with 14 bases remaining between them. CDR1 is SGHRS, CDR2 YFSETQ, per germline. The CDR3 consists of 17 residues. The CDR3 DNA reads TGCGCCAGCAGCTTATTTGGCCTAGCGACGAACACCGGGGAGCTGTTTTTT. Translation gives CASSLFGLATNTGELFF.

Notes on this clone: Other DNA sequences of this sample code for an identical CDR3. The chain combines TRBV18 with TRBJ2-1; tentative D call: TRBD1 (6 bases). Trimming took off 2 bases at V and 1 base at J, with 9 bases between the two ends. CDR1 KGHSH and CDR2 LQKENI come from the germline V gene. This CDR3 region has 15 residues. As DNA, the CDR3 is TGTGCCAGCTCACCAGTAACAGGGTCCTACAATGAGCAGTTCTTC. Its protein is CASSPVTGSYNEQFF.

This chain connects TRBV4-1 to TRBJ2-5; D perhaps matches TRBD2 (6 bases). V lost 1 base and J 5 bases, leaving 17 bases between the germline ends. The CDR3 is 16 amino acids. Germline CDR1 reads MGHRA; CDR2 reads YSYEKL. The DNA of the CDR3 is TGCGCCAGCAGCCAAGTTGGTTCGGGGGAGCGCGAGACCCAGTACTTC. Translating it yields CASSQVGSGERETQYF.

The chain employs TRBV15 and TRBJ1-5, with 7 bases matching TRBD1. The CDR3 consists of 16 residues. Germline assignment: CDR1 LNHNV and CDR2 YYDKDF (reference sequence). Germline trimming cut 3 bases from V and 5 bases from J; bases unmatched to any gene: 10. The CDR3 loop is CATSSATTGTDQPQHF. CDR3 DNA sequence: TGTGCCACCAGCAGTGCTACGACAGGGACGGATCAGCCCCAGCATTTT. The full variable domain, with the rest looked up from reference TRBV15 and TRBJ1-5, is DAMVIQNPRYQVTQFGKPVTLSCSQTLNHNVMYWYQQKSSQAPKLLFHYYDKDFNNEADTPDNFQSRRPNTSFCFLDIRSPGLGDTAMYLCATSSATTGTDQPQHFGDGTRLSIL.

The gene calls are TRBV4-1 and TRBJ2-5; D is perhaps TRBD2 (7 bases). The V end was cut by 1 base, the J end by 1 base, with 13 bases between. This CDR3 spans 16 amino acids. Germline assignment: CDR1 MGHRA and CDR2 YSYEKL. The DNA of the CDR3 is TGCGCCAGCAGCCAAGTGGGGGGGCCGCCCCAAGAGACCCAGTACTTC. Its translation: CASSQVGGPPQETQYF.

V is TRBV7-9 and J is TRBJ2-5; 10 bases are shared with TRBD1. CDR1 is SEHNR, CDR2 FQNEAQ, per germline (reference sequence). The CDR3 extends over 14 amino acids. V lost 5 bases, J lost 5 bases, and 5 bases stayed unmatched. The CDR3 DNA reads as TGTGCCAGCAGCCGACGGGGACAGGGGGAGACCCAGTACTTC. The encoded protein is CASSRRGQGETQYF.

V is TRBV27 and J is TRBJ2-3; 10 bases are a match to TRBD1. V lost 1 base to trimming and J lost 7 bases; unmatched junction nucleotides: 8. Germline V gene data show CDR1 as MNHEY and CDR2 as SMNVEV (reference sequence). The CDR3 is 16 residues long. CDR3 sequence (DNA): TGTGCCAGCAGTTTATTGGGGACAGGGGAAGCAAATACGCAGTATTTT. This encodes CASSLLGTGEANTQYF.

The chain employs TRBV30 and TRBJ1-1, with D uncertain. Germline CDR1 reads GTSNPN; CDR2 reads SVGIG (reference sequence). The CDR3 has 11 residues. The ends were cut back, 0 bases at V and 8 bases at J, with 7 bases in the middle. CDR3 sequence reads: CAWSVAAEAFF. CDR3 nucleotide sequence: TGTGCCTGGAGTGTAGCAGCCGAAGCTTTCTTT.

This chain joins TRBV6-1 and TRBJ2-3; D is possibly TRBD1 (6 bases). The V and J ends lost 1 base and 8 bases respectively, with 25 bases between them. The CDR3 is 18 residues long. Germline V lookup: CDR1 MNHNS, CDR2 SASEGT. As DNA, the CDR3 is TGTGCCAGCAGTGAAGAAAGCGTGTGGGTAACAGGGTTGTCTACGCAGTATTTT. This gives the protein CASSEESVWVTGLSTQYF.

This chain uses TRBV11-2 with TRBJ2-3, with 11 bases lining up with TRBD2. Germline loops: CDR1 SGHAT, CDR2 FQNNGV. V lost 6 bases to trimming and J lost 4 bases; unmatched junction nucleotides: 12. This CDR3 contains 17 residues. The CDR3 region is CASRNLAGGAWADTQYF. The CDR3 nucleotides are TGTGCCAGCAGGAACCTAGCGGGGGGTGCTTGGGCAGATACGCAGTATTTT.

This chain links TRBV11-2 with TRBJ2-7; D is possibly TRBD2 (5 bases). CDR1 is SGHAT, CDR2 FQNNGV, per germline. Trimming pared 1 base from V and 3 bases from J, leaving 10 bases between. CDR3 length: 14 amino acids. The CDR3 DNA reads as TGTGCCAGCAGCTTAGCGGGGTCTCTCTACGAGCAGTACTTC. Translated, it gives CASSLAGSLYEQYF.

This chain links TRBV5-1 with TRBJ1-2, with TRBD1 matching over 8 bases. V shed 2 bases and J 4 bases; nucleotides not matched to a gene: 10. This CDR3 is built from 16 residues. The germline gives CDR1 SGHRS, CDR2 YFSETQ. CDR3 nucleotides: TGCGCCAGCAGCTTATCCGGACAGGGCAGTATCTATGGCTACACCTTC. This translates into CASSLSGQGSIYGYTF.

This sequence joins TRBV19 and TRBJ2-2; possible D gene TRBD1, 6 bases. The CDR3 spans 13 residues. Germline V lookup: CDR1 LNHDA, CDR2 SQIVND (reference sequence). V lost 9 bases, J lost 6 bases, and 14 bases lay in between. The CDR3: CASQTGFAGELFF. In nucleotides, the CDR3 is TGTGCCAGCCAAACAGGGTTCGCCGGGGAGCTGTTTTTT.

The CDR3 DNA follows: TGCGCCAGCAGCCTTAGACTAGCGGCTTACACAGATACGCAGTATTTT. It encodes CASSLRLAAYTDTQYF. The chain has TRBV5-1 and TRBJ2-3, with 9 bases matching TRBD2. The CDR3 is 16 residues long. The germline V gene has CDR1 SGHRS and CDR2 YFSETQ. After removal of 4 bases from V and 2 bases from J, the junction contained 8 bases not matched to a gene.

The chain recombines TRBV30 with TRBJ2-1; 10 bases agree with TRBD2. This CDR3 is 16 amino acids long. Per germline, CDR1 GTSNPN and CDR2 SVGIG (reference sequence). J was trimmed by 5 bases and V by 0 bases; bases with no gene match: 7. The CDR3 region is CAWSVLSGLADNEQFF. DNA of the CDR3: TGTGCCTGGAGTGTACTCTCTGGACTAGCGGACAATGAGCAGTTCTTC. Full variable domain (missing parts from reference TRBV30 and TRBJ2-1): SQTIHQWPATLVQPVGSPLSLECTVEGTSNPNLYWYRQAAGRGLQLLFYSVGIGQISSEVPQNLSASRPQDRQFILSSKKLLLSDSGFYLCAWSVLSGLADNEQFFGPGTRLTVL.

The chain links TRBV4-3 to TRBJ2-1; 8 bases line up with TRBD2. Germline V gene sequence: CDR1 LGHNA, CDR2 YSLEER. V was clipped by 4 bases and J by 6 bases; unmatched bases: 2. The CDR3 extends over 13 amino acids. The CDR3 region is CASSPGLGNEQFF. In DNA, the CDR3 is TGCGCCAGCAGCCCGGGACTAGGCAATGAGCAGTTCTTC.

The V and J genes are TRBV6-6 and TRBJ1-3; D is undetermined. Germline V gene data show CDR1 as MNHNY and CDR2 as SVGAGI (reference sequence). The CDR3 has 16 amino acids. The ends were cut back, 0 bases at V and 0 bases at J, with 9 bases in the middle. Here the CDR3 DNA reads TGTGCCAGCAGTTACTCGATCTCAGACTCTGGAAACACCATATATTTT. This gives the protein CASSYSISDSGNTIYF.

The chain recombines TRBV5-1 with TRBJ1-4; the D is unclear. The CDR3 is made up of 13 amino acids. CDR1 and CDR2 (germline): SGHRS, YFSETQ. Trimming pared 9 bases from V and 4 bases from J, leaving 13 bases between. CDR3 bases: TGCGCCACTCGGCGGGGAAATAATGAAAAACTGTTTTTT. It codes for CATRRGNNEKLFF.

Note on this clone: This same CDR3 is encoded by further DNA sequences in the sample. The chain couples TRBV9 to TRBJ1-1; 8 bases match TRBD1. This CDR3 has 14 residues. The J segment lost 4 bases and the V segment lost 3 bases, leaving 5 bases of the junction unmatched. Looked up from germline, CDR1 is SGDLS and CDR2 is YYNGEE. The CDR3 bases are TGTGCCAGCAGCGCCACAGGGGGGGGCACTGAAGCTTTCTTT. Amino acids: CASSATGGGTEAFF.

This chain links TRBV28 with TRBJ2-1; 9 bases agree with TRBD2. Germline V CDR1 and CDR2: MDHEN, SYDVKM. This CDR3 comprises 12 residues. The J segment lost 10 bases and the V segment lost 10 bases, leaving 8 bases of the junction unmatched. CDR3 protein: CATNLAGKEQFF. The DNA of the CDR3 is TGTGCCACCAACCTAGCGGGGAAGGAGCAGTTCTTC.

The rearrangement uses TRBV6-6 and TRBJ2-3; D possibly corresponds to TRBD2 (7 bases). CDR3 length equals 13 residues. Trimming took 9 bases from V and 4 from J, leaving 14 bases between them. The germline CDR1 and CDR2 sequences are MNHNY and SVGAGI (reference sequence). The CDR3 spells CASFRGAADTQYF. DNA for the CDR3: TGTGCCAGTTTCCGGGGGGCGGCAGATACGCAGTATTTT.

Of note for this clone: The sample holds other DNA sequences that translate to the same CDR3. The chain employs TRBV28 and TRBJ2-5; D is ambiguous. Germline V gene sequence: CDR1 MDHEN, CDR2 SYDVKM. V was clipped by 3 bases and J by 4 bases, with 3 bases between them. The CDR3 contains 11 residues. CDR3 DNA: TGTGCCAGCAGTTTGAGAGAGACCCAGTACTTC. Amino acid sequence: CASSLRETQYF.

The V and J genes are TRBV29-1 and TRBJ2-7, with D tentatively TRBD1 (5 bases). Looked up from germline, CDR1 is SQVTM and CDR2 is ANQGSEA. CDR3 length equals 12 residues. V lost 5 bases, J lost 0 bases, and 8 bases lay in between. CDR3 DNA: TGCAGCGTTAAGGGGAACTCCTACGAGCAGTACTTC. It translates to CSVKGNSYEQYF.

This chain connects TRBV30 to TRBJ1-6; 9 nucleotides line up with TRBD1. Germline lookup yields CDR1 GTSNPN and CDR2 SVGIG (reference sequence). This CDR3 is 16 amino acids long. The V segment lost 5 bases and the J segment 10 bases; nucleotides outside the gene matches: 15. Here the CDR3 reads CAWLPPGTGLFSPLHF. CDR3 bases: TGTGCCTGGCTACCTCCCGGGACAGGGTTGTTCTCACCCCTCCACTTT.

The rearrangement uses TRBV7-2 and TRBJ2-2; the D gene is possibly TRBD1 (6 bases). This CDR3 contains 14 residues. Looked up from germline, CDR1 is SGHTA and CDR2 is FQGNSA. Trimming stripped 2 bases from V and 7 bases from J, with 11 bases between. CDR3 sequence: CASSLNRDGGELFF. Here the CDR3 DNA reads TGTGCCAGCAGCTTAAACAGGGATGGCGGGGAGCTGTTTTTT.

The chain joins TRBV6-5 to TRBJ2-6; tentatively, D is TRBD1 (5 bases). Germline CDR1 and CDR2: MNHEY and SVGAGI. Deletions cut 4 bases from V and 0 bases from J, with 10 bases between. CDR3 length: 16 amino acids. CDR3 DNA: TGTGCCAGCAGTTCGACAGTTGACTCTGGGGCCAACGTCCTGACTTTC. This translates into CASSSTVDSGANVLTF.

A remark on this clone: At one of its ends the junction is not consistent with the germline gene, which may arise from a read error. The chain is built from TRBV5-4 and TRBJ1-2; D perhaps matches TRBD1 (5 bases). Looked up from germline, CDR1 is SGHNT and CDR2 is YYREEE (reference sequence). CDR3 length: 14 amino acids. The CDR3 protein is CASSLEAGFHSGAF. The CDR3 bases are TGTGCCAGCAGCTTGGAGGCAGGATTTCACTCTGGGGCATTC. Combining the CDR3 with reference TRBV5-4 and TRBJ1-2 gives the whole variable domain ETGVTQSPTHLIKTRGQQVTLRCSSQSGHNTVSWYQQALGQGPQFIFQYYREEENGRGNFPPRFSGLQFPNYSSELNVNALELDDSALYLCASSLEAGFHSGAFGSGTRLTVV.

The chain recombines TRBV6-6 with TRBJ1-1, with 8 bases that match TRBD1. This CDR3 region has 15 residues. Trimming cost V 6 bases and J 1 base; bases outside gene matches: 7. CDR1 and CDR2 from the germline V gene are MNHNY and SVGAGI (reference sequence). For the CDR3, the DNA is TGTGCCAGCAGGACCCGACAGGGGAAGAACACTGAAGCTTTCTTT. It specifies CASRTRQGKNTEAFF.

In its sample, this clone was seen once. This chain links TRBV15 with TRBJ1-6; D is unclear. V lost 1 base, J lost 6 bases, and 10 bases lay in between. Germline CDR1 LNHNV, CDR2 YYDKDF (reference sequence). This CDR3 region has 15 residues. The CDR3 spells CATSRGQVGNSPLHF. The CDR3 nucleotides read TGTGCCACCAGCAGAGGCCAGGTGGGTAATTCACCCCTCCACTTT.